Detailed here is one T cell receptor beta chain. Per the germline V gene, CDR1 is LGHDT and CDR2 is YNNKEL (reference sequence). The V and J ends lost 4 bases and 8 bases respectively, with 11 bases between them. The CDR3 length is 12 residues. Per the original methods: Counts of nucleated cells, estimated from reference gene primer amplification, were obtained. Clones were read by immunoSEQ multiplex PCR, and TCRdb kept only the in-frame ones, dropping some. Clonal size and the V and J genes are those of that table, whereas D and trimming came from the DNA. This table has around 210,000 clones, less than 85% appearing once. This entry comes from a study of blood T cell repertoires in COVID-19. Overall study: COVID-19 samples, acute and convalescent, were from the United States, Italy and Spain. PBMCs, B-cell-depleted T cells, or T cells were the source of the cDNA or gDNA that made up the material.

This chain connects TRBV3-1 (or the pseudogene TRBV3-2) to TRBJ2-5; tentatively, D is TRBD1 (6 bases). This TCR came from a woman between 65 and 79 years old with acute or convalescent COVID-19. Source material: peripheral blood. The CDR3 DNA follows: TGTGCCAGCAGCCCAGGGGCGCACACCCAGTACTTC. Protein: CASSPGAHTQYF.